Below, one T cell receptor (beta chain) is given with its context. Germline V gene lookup returns CDR1 SGHAT and CDR2 FQNNGV. The CDR3 loop spans 14 amino acids. The V gene lost 5 bases and the J gene lost 5 bases, with 12 bases spanning the gap. The record originates from a study of T cell clones after liver transplantation. Study overall: Subjects received no induction therapy and standard immunosuppression until randomization at 12-24 months post-transplant. Blood was drawn pre-transplant, before withdrawal, and after full or failed withdrawal.

Using immunoSEQ multiplex PCR, the repertoire was profiled, and TCRdb retains in-frame clones only, with some absent. The sample contains tens of thousands of clones, 71% of which appear only once. This specimen was CD4+ T cells from blood, taken before liver transplant. This TCR was sampled from a human donor who received a liver transplant. The genes are TRBV11-2 and TRBJ2-2, with a possible D match to TRBD2 (6 bases). CDR3 nucleotides: TGTGCCAGCAGCCCCAGTGGAGGGACCGGGGAGCTGTTTTTT. Translated: CASSPSGGTGELFF.